This T cell receptor (beta chain) was sequenced for a study of cytomegalovirus exposure and HLA in healthy donors. General study points: The productive fraction for most TCR beta V segments was about 90% or about 30% in an earlier analysis.

Only one count was recorded for this clone. No antigen is known for it. The junction and the germline gene differ at one end; a read error may be behind it. The primer mix had 60 Vbeta and 13 Jbeta primers. Only in-frame clones appear in the TCRdb table, and some are missing; sequencing was by immunoSEQ multiplex PCR. The sample carries 150,000 to 200,000 clones, roughly 80% recorded once. This CDR3 is 17 amino acids long. CDR1 SEHNR and CDR2 FQNEAQ come from the germline V gene (reference sequence). This TCR was sampled from a male donor in good health and CMV-seronegative. This rearrangement joins TRBV7-9 to TRBJ1-1; 8 bases fit TRBD1. The specimen was PBMCs. The CDR3 DNA reads as TGTTCCAGCAGCCCCGGATACCGACAGGGGCGGAACACTGAAGCTTTCTTT. This codes for CSSSPGYRQGRNTEAFF.